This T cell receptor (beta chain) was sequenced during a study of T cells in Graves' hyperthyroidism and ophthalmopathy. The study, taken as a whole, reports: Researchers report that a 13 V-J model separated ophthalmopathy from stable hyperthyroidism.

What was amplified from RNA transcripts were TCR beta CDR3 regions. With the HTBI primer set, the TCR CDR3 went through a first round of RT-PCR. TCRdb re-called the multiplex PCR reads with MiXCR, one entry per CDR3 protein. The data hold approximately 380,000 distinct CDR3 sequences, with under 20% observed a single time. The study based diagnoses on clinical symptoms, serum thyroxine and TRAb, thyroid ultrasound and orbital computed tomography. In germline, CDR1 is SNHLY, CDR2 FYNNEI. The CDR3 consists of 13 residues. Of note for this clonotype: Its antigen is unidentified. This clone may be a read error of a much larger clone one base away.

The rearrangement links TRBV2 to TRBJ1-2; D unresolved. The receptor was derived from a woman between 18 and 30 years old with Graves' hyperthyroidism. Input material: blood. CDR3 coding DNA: TGTTCCAGCATCCGTCTCGTTCCCAATGGCTACACCTTC. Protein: CSSIRLVPNGYTF. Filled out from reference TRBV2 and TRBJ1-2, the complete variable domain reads EPEVTQTPSHQVTQMGQEVILRCVPISNHLYFYWYRQILGQKVEFLVSFYNNEISEKSEIFDDQFSVERPDGSNFTLKIRSTKLEDSAMYFCSSIRLVPNGYTFGSGTRLTVV.